Following are 26 T cell receptor beta chains from one sample sequenced in a study of blood T cell repertoires in COVID-19. Profiled with immunoSEQ multiplex PCR; TCRdb holds only in-frame clones, not every one. The sample consists of some 270,000 clones, 90% of them appearing once. Sequencing was done on a sample of peripheral blood. Receptor source: a woman in her sixties with COVID-19, enrolled during active disease.

The sample holds one count of this clone. J is TRBJ2-7 and V is TRBV27; 10 positions match TRBD2. Germline-derived CDR1 and CDR2 are MNHEY and SMNVEV (reference sequence). The CDR3 contains 14 residues. V shed 5 bases and J 3 bases; nucleotides not matched to a gene: 4. CDR3 region: CASSQRGGGYEQYF. The CDR3 nucleotides are TGTGCCAGCAGTCAGCGGGGGGGCGGCTACGAGCAGTACTTC.

V is TRBV11-2 and J is TRBJ2-3; D unclear. Germline V CDR1 and CDR2: SGHAT, FQNNGV. With 0 bases removed from V and 7 bases from J, the gap between germline ends came to 11 bases. CDR3 length: 14 amino acids. CDR3 in amino acids: CASSLDSASYTQYF. The CDR3 DNA follows: TGTGCCAGCAGCTTAGACAGCGCCAGTTATACGCAGTATTTT.

The chain combines TRBV10-3 with TRBJ1-1; tentatively, D is TRBD1 (6 bases). Germline V gene lookup returns CDR1 ENHRY and CDR2 SYGVKD. The CDR3 is 13 residues long. The V gene lost 4 bases and the J gene lost 8 bases, with 14 bases spanning the gap. CDR3 sequence reads: CAISVGLDREAFF. CDR3 DNA: TGTGCCATCAGTGTAGGCCTCGACAGGGAAGCTTTCTTT.

This clone showed up just once. V usage is TRBV27 and J usage is TRBJ2-1; 12 bases align to TRBD2. CDR1 is MNHEY and CDR2 is SMNVEV in the germline V gene (reference sequence). The CDR3 consists of 19 residues. V shed 2 bases, J shed 8 bases, and the junction held 16 bases outside the gene matches. The DNA for the CDR3 is TGTGCCAGCAGTTTACGCTCCTCTAGCGGGGGGGCCTCCCGGCATGAGCAGTTCTTC. Protein sequence: CASSLRSSSGGASRHEQFF.

With respect to this clone: The sample has other DNA sequences that encode this CDR3 too. V is TRBV7-3 and J is TRBJ2-2; D ambiguous. This CDR3 contains 12 residues. Per germline, CDR1 SGHTA and CDR2 FQGTGA. V gave up 4 bases and J gave up 4 bases, with 4 bases separating them. CDR3 residues: CASSSSTGELFF. CDR3 coding DNA: TGTGCCAGCAGCTCTAGCACCGGGGAGCTGTTTTTT. Together with reference TRBV7-3 and TRBJ2-2, the CDR3 gives the full variable domain: GAGVSQTPSNKVTEKGKYVELRCDPISGHTALYWYRQSLGQGPEFLIYFQGTGAADDSGLPNDRFFAVRPEGSVSTLKIQRTERGDSAVYLCASSSSTGELFFGEGSRLTVL.

In nucleotides, the CDR3 is TGTGCCAGCAGCTCGGACAGAATGAACACTGAAGCTTTCTTT. Its protein is CASSSDRMNTEAFF. The V and J genes are TRBV3-1 (or the pseudogene TRBV3-2) and TRBJ1-1, with D tentatively TRBD1 (6 bases). The germline gives CDR1 LGHDT, CDR2 YNNKEL (reference sequence). The CDR3 is 14 residues long. Deletions cut 5 bases from V and 0 bases from J, with 10 bases between.

J is TRBJ1-2 and V is TRBV29-1; D uncertain. This CDR3 region has 11 residues. V shed 4 bases and J shed 4 bases, with 7 bases lying between them. The germline V gene encodes CDR1 SQVTM and CDR2 ANQGSEA. The DNA of the CDR3 is TGCAGCGTTGGAGACATCTATGGCTACACCTTC. As protein: CSVGDIYGYTF. The complete variable domain, with remaining parts taken from reference TRBV29-1 and TRBJ1-2, reads SAVISQKPSRDICQRGTSLTIQCQVDSQVTMMFWYRQQPGQSLTLIATANQGSEATYESGFVIDKFPISRPNLTFSTLTVSNMSPEDSSIYLCSVGDIYGYTFGSGTRLTVV.

The chain joins TRBV15 to TRBJ1-3; no clear D. With 2 bases removed from V and 0 bases from J, the gap between germline ends came to 11 bases. Germline V gene lookup returns CDR1 LNHNV and CDR2 YYDKDF (reference sequence). This CDR3 is built from 16 residues. Here the CDR3 DNA reads TGTGCCACCAGCAGAACGGCGGAGTTCTCTGGAAACACCATATATTTT. It is translated as CATSRTAEFSGNTIYF.

This rearrangement joins TRBV2 to TRBJ1-5, with TRBD1 matching over 9 bases. This CDR3 is built from 14 residues. The germline V gene encodes CDR1 SNHLY and CDR2 FYNNEI. V was clipped by 6 bases and J by 1 base; unmatched bases: 1. CDR3 amino acids: CASRTGGSNQPQHF. The CDR3 DNA is TGTGCCAGCAGGACAGGGGGAAGCAATCAGCCCCAGCATTTT.

The rearrangement uses TRBV4-3 and TRBJ1-3; 9 positions agree with TRBD1. The CDR3 runs to 15 residues. Germline lookup yields CDR1 LGHNA and CDR2 YSLEER. Trimming cost V 2 bases and J 8 bases; bases outside gene matches: 7. The DNA of the CDR3 is TGCGCCAGCAGCCAAACCCGGGACAGGGAAGACACCATATATTTT. Translating it yields CASSQTRDREDTIYF.

The chain joins TRBV29-1 to TRBJ2-3; 13 nucleotides match TRBD2. This CDR3 spans 14 amino acids. CDR1 SQVTM and CDR2 ANQGSEA come from the germline V gene. The trim removed 4 bases at V and 7 bases at J, leaving 5 bases unmatched. As DNA, the CDR3 is TGCAGCGTTGTGACTAGCGGGGGGACGTATACGCAGTATTTT. Translation: CSVVTSGGTYTQYF.

The CDR3 protein is CASSSRGLYNSPLHF. CDR3 in DNA: TGTGCCAGCAGCAGCCGAGGACTCTATAATTCACCCCTCCACTTT. The gene calls are TRBV11-2 and TRBJ1-6; D gene ambiguous. The CDR3 extends over 15 amino acids. Germline V gene data show CDR1 as SGHAT and CDR2 as FQNNGV. Deletions cut 5 bases from V and 3 bases from J, with 11 bases between.

The chain combines TRBV18 with TRBJ2-1, with 8 nucleotides matching TRBD1. CDR1 is KGHSH, CDR2 LQKENI, per germline. The CDR3 totals 21 residues. Losses at the gene ends were 3 bases for V and 3 bases for J; bases not matched to a gene: 22. DNA of the CDR3: TGTGCCAGCTCACCGACCCTCGGGACAGGCGCTCTTGTCTTAGACTACAATGAGCAGTTCTTC. Its translation: CASSPTLGTGALVLDYNEQFF.

This clone was detected only once. The gene calls are TRBV27 and TRBJ2-1; tentatively, D is TRBD2 (5 bases). The CDR3 spans 15 residues. Germline V gives CDR1 MNHEY, CDR2 SMNVEV (reference sequence). V was clipped by 6 bases and J by 3 bases, with 15 bases between them. This CDR3 is CASSRRGSYYNEQFF. The CDR3 nucleotides are TGTGCCAGCAGCCGACGGGGATCCTACTACAATGAGCAGTTCTTC.

To note about this clone: The sample has other DNA sequences that encode this CDR3 too. The chain has TRBV18 and TRBJ1-1; 7 positions match TRBD1. V trimming: 3 bases; J trimming: 1 base; junction bases outside the gene matches: 2. Germline-derived CDR1 and CDR2 are KGHSH and LQKENI. CDR3 length: 14 amino acids. CDR3 in DNA: TGTGCCAGCTCACCGGGGACAGCGAACACTGAAGCTTTCTTT. Its protein is CASSPGTANTEAFF.

The chain recombines TRBV5-6 with TRBJ2-7; 8 nucleotides align to TRBD2. V was pared by 4 bases and J by 5 bases, with 8 bases of the junction left unmatched. The germline V gene has CDR1 SGHDT and CDR2 YYEEEE. The CDR3 covers 14 residues. CDR3 residues: CASSPFAGGNEQYF. CDR3 in DNA: TGTGCCAGCAGCCCATTTGCGGGGGGCAACGAGCAGTACTTC. Combining the CDR3 with reference TRBV5-6 and TRBJ2-7 gives the whole variable domain DAGVTQSPTHLIKTRGQQVTLRCSPKSGHDTVSWYQQALGQGPQFIFQYYEEEERQRGNFPDRFSGHQFPNYSSELNVNALLLGDSALYLCASSPFAGGNEQYFGPGTRLTVT.

The CDR3 DNA reads TGCAGTGCTAGTGATCATCAGGGGCTCTACGAGCAGTACTTC. This codes for CSASDHQGLYEQYF. The rearrangement links TRBV20-1 to TRBJ2-7; possibly TRBD1 for D (6 bases). This CDR3 region has 14 residues. Germline CDR1 DFQATT, CDR2 SNEGSKA (reference sequence). The germline V and J ends were trimmed by 3 bases and 3 bases, with 15 bases remaining between them.

The chain employs TRBV3-1 (or the pseudogene TRBV3-2) and TRBJ2-5, with TRBD2 matching over 7 bases. Per germline, CDR1 LGHDT and CDR2 YNNKEL (reference sequence). This CDR3 has 14 residues. The ends lost 6 bases at V and 3 bases at J; junction bases unmatched: 7. This CDR3 reads CASSFGLGEETQYF. The DNA for the CDR3 is TGTGCCAGCAGTTTCGGACTAGGGGAAGAGACCCAGTACTTC.

The V gene is TRBV27, the J gene TRBJ2-2; 7 nucleotides align to TRBD2. The germline V gene encodes CDR1 MNHEY and CDR2 SMNVEV (reference sequence). This CDR3 contains 16 residues. With 7 bases clipped from V and 2 bases from J, the junction kept 10 bases outside the gene matches. CDR3 in amino acids: CASTPRASGNTGELFF. Here the CDR3 DNA reads TGTGCCAGCACCCCGAGGGCTAGCGGAAACACCGGGGAGCTGTTTTTT.

A single count supports this clone. V is TRBV4-1 and J is TRBJ1-3; D is perhaps TRBD1 (6 bases). With 2 bases removed from V and 1 base from J, the gap between germline ends came to 12 bases. CDR3 size: 16 residues. From germline, CDR1 is MGHRA and CDR2 YSYEKL. CDR3 in amino acids: CASSQTGTNSGNTIYF. CDR3 nucleotide sequence: TGCGCCAGCAGCCAAACCGGGACAAATTCTGGAAACACCATATATTTT.

V gene TRBV12-5 combines with J gene TRBJ2-7, with 9 bases that match TRBD1. The CDR3 is 16 residues long. Germline CDR1 and CDR2: LGHNT and FRNRAP. V dropped 6 bases and J dropped 3; count of bases not matched to a gene: 12. CDR3 in amino acids: CASGTHRDRVYYEQYF. In nucleotides, the CDR3 is TGTGCTAGTGGAACACACCGGGACAGGGTTTACTACGAGCAGTACTTC. Drawing the rest from reference TRBV12-5 and TRBJ2-7, the complete variable domain is DARVTQTPRHKVTEMGQEVTMRCQPILGHNTVFWYRQTMMQGLELLAYFRNRAPLDDSGMPKDRFSAEMPDATLATLKIQPSEPRDSAVYFCASGTHRDRVYYEQYFGPGTRLTVT.

The V gene is TRBV5-6, the J gene TRBJ1-1; 10 positions agree with TRBD1. Trimming took 4 bases from V and 5 from J; bases not matched to a gene: 11. The CDR3 totals 16 residues. The germline gives CDR1 SGHDT, CDR2 YYEEEE. CDR3 in DNA: TGTGCCAGCAGCACTCGACAGGGGGCCTTTCCAACTGAAGCTTTCTTT. It codes for CASSTRQGAFPTEAFF.

J is TRBJ2-7 and V is TRBV19; possibly TRBD1 for D (5 bases). The CDR3 runs 15 residues. Trimming pared 1 base from V and 2 bases from J, leaving 12 bases between. Germline V gene lookup returns CDR1 LNHDA and CDR2 SQIVND (reference sequence). The CDR3 bases are TGTGCCAGTAGTATAGCCCACTTGGGGCCCTACGAGCAGTACTTC. This encodes CASSIAHLGPYEQYF. Drawing the rest from reference TRBV19 and TRBJ2-7, the complete variable domain is DGGITQSPKYLFRKEGQNVTLSCEQNLNHDAMYWYRQDPGQGLRLIYYSQIVNDFQKGDIAEGYSVSREKKESFPLTVTSAQKNPTAFYLCASSIAHLGPYEQYFGPGTRLTVT.

The V call is TRBV19, the J call TRBJ1-6; 8 positions match TRBD1. The CDR3 spans 16 residues. From germline, CDR1 is LNHDA and CDR2 SQIVND (reference sequence). Trimming cost V 4 bases and J 1 base; bases outside gene matches: 3. In DNA form, the CDR3 reads TGTGCCAGTAGTAAACAGGGGGGATCCTATAATTCACCCCTCCACTTT. This encodes CASSKQGGSYNSPLHF.

This chain joins TRBV6-2 or TRBV6-3 and TRBJ1-6; a weak D match, TRBD1 (5 bases). Germline CDR1 MNHEY, CDR2 SVGEGT. The CDR3 extends over 16 amino acids. Trimming took 5 bases from V and 7 from J, leaving 18 bases between them. In DNA form, the CDR3 reads TGTGCCAGCAGTACCATAAACAGGAGCTTAAATTCACCCCTCCACTTT. It specifies CASSTINRSLNSPLHF.

This clone was observed once. This chain's CDR3 is CASSHTTAPSYEQYF. Written as DNA, the CDR3 is TGTGCCAGTAGTCACACGACAGCCCCCTCCTACGAGCAGTACTTC. V gene TRBV19 combines with J gene TRBJ2-7; tentatively, D is TRBD1 (5 bases). Per the germline V gene, CDR1 is LNHDA and CDR2 is SQIVND (reference sequence). The CDR3 runs 15 residues. The V end was cut by 5 bases, the J end by 0 bases, with 14 bases between.